The text below deals with one TCR beta chain. These data are taken from a study of cytomegalovirus exposure and HLA in healthy donors. With 60 Vbeta and 13 Jbeta primers, the PCR was carried out. The table came from immunoSEQ multiplex PCR; TCRdb's copy has only in-frame clones and leaves some out. The sample shows tens of thousands of clones, 65% to 75% of them seen only once. V was clipped by 5 bases and J by 9 bases, with 19 bases between them. Germline CDR1 and CDR2: MNHNS and SASEGT. The CDR3 covers 14 residues. The source is a man aged 35-49 years in good health and CMV-seropositive. This chain connects TRBV6-1 to TRBJ1-2; D possibly corresponds to TRBD1 (6 bases). The material sequenced was PBMCs. CDR3 protein: CASSPSSQGLSYTF. Written as DNA, the CDR3 is TGTGCCAGCAGTCCTTCCTCCCAGGGGCTGAGCTACACCTTC.